This T cell receptor beta chain was captured in a study of blood T cell repertoires in COVID-19 (dated by TCRdb to 2020 to 2021). About the investigation overall: Samples covering the acute and convalescent phases of COVID-19 were provided by collaborators in the United States, Italy and Spain. The prospective study material was composed of cDNA or gDNA derived from T cells, B-cell-depleted T cells, or PBMCs. Subjects who had been exposed to COVID-19, were actively infected with it, or had recovered from it provided the deeply sampled blood TCRbeta repertoires that made up the dataset. A freely available public database, intended as a resource for researchers studying the immune response to SARS-CoV-2, is where the repertoires were released. The samples were drawn from the first 160 participants of the ongoing ImmuneRACE study and from 1,254 subjects provided by 6 global collaborators. Sample metadata almost always included a de-identified subject ID, COVID-19 status, age in years and sex. Where available, HLA class I and class II types were taken from metadata supplied by the sample provider and were not determined by assay-based typing. What the research found in general, with its limitations: The amount of clinical and demographic metadata varied by source and participant and was provided uncurated.

The table lists this clone with a few counts. Its antigen remains unidentified. No base-level quality is on record; no much larger clone is a single base apart. The immunoSEQ Assay, a bias-controlled multiplex PCR, was used to amplify TCRbeta CDR3 regions from genomic DNA. For the original study's pipeline: The number of nucleated cells in each sample was estimated from the amplification of reference gene primers within the assay. To quantify the absolute abundance of each unique TCRbeta CDR3 rearrangement, sequence reads were collapsed and filtered. Productive Simpson clonality was computed per sample as the square root of Simpson's diversity index over productive rearrangements. The table comes from immuneACCESS by way of TCRdb, which keeps in-frame sequences with V and J called. Part of the clones is missing from these tables; in studies checked, under half for an unresolved V gene and the rest for unknown reasons. That table is the source of V, J and clone size, and D and trimming were worked out from the DNA. For this sample the table gives 200,000 to 250,000 clones, of which about 88% were detected only once. The biggest ten clones account for around 0.89% of the sample.

The collaborating institutions used their own protocols to collect whole blood in K2EDTA tubes. For TCRbeta analysis, collaborators shipped samples in one of three forms: frozen whole blood, isolated PBMCs, or DNA extracted from either of those sample types. The sequenced material came from peripheral blood. The receptor comes from a man in his forties with acute or convalescent COVID-19.

The CDR3 amino acid sequence is: CASSLTGSLNQPQHF. The nucleotides are TGTGCCAGCAGCCTGACAGGGAGCCTCAATCAGCCCCAGCATTTT. This receptor chain uses TRBV3-1 (or the pseudogene TRBV3-2) and TRBJ1-5; TRBD1 aligns with 7 central bases. V loses 4 bases at its end and J loses 3 bases; junction bases beyond the gene matches: 6. CDR1 and CDR2 (LGHDT, YNNKEL) derive from the germline V gene (reference sequence). The CDR3 measures 15 amino acids from cysteine to phenylalanine. The read is trimmed to its CDR3 DNA, 45 bases read in frame from base 1.